The clone carrying this T cell receptor (beta chain) appeared many times. No antigen is known for it. The study amplified TCR beta CDR3 regions using RNA transcripts. Scientists carried out first-round RT-PCR using HTBI primers and then a second-round multiplex PCR. Each CDR3 protein gets one entry after TCRdb re-called the multiplex PCR reads with MiXCR. Of around 520,000 distinct CDR3 sequences listed, 35% to 40% are singletons. The data stem from a study of Graves' ophthalmopathy and Graves' hyperthyroidism. The study, taken as a whole, reports: Most thyroid clonotypes expanded beyond 0.001 frequency were also found in blood. Discrimination between ophthalmopathy and stable hyperthyroidism by a 13-signature model showed nearly 90% sensitivity and roughly 81% specificity.

Patients newly diagnosed with hyperthyroidism, under 2 months' duration, were aged 18 to 65, the study reports. Per the germline V gene, CDR1 is MNHEY and CDR2 is SVGAGI. The CDR3 runs 13 residues. Trimming cost V 8 bases and J 0 bases, with 8 bases left between them. Sequenced sample: peripheral blood or thyroid tissue (not recorded which). The receptor was derived from an adult man with Graves' hyperthyroidism. The chain employs TRBV6-5 and TRBJ1-5; D not resolved. Here the CDR3 reads CASRLDSNQPQHF. For the CDR3, the DNA is TGTGCCAGCCGCCTAGATAGCAATCAGCCCCAGCATTTT.